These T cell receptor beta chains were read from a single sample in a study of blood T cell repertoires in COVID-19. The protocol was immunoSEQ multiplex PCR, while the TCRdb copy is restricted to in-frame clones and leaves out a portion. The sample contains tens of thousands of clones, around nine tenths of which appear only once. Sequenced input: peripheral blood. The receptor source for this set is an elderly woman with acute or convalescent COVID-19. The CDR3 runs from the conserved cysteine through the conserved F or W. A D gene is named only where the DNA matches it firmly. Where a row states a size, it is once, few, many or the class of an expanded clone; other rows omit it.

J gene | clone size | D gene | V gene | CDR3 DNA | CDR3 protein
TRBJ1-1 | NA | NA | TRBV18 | TGTGCCAGCTCCGAGGGAACTGAAGCTTTCTTT | CASSEGTEAFF
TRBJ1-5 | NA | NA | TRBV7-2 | TGTGCCAGCAGGGCACATGGAGCTAATCAGCCCCAGCATTTT | CASRAHGANQPQHF
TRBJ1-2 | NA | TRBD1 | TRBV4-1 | TGCGCCAGCAGCCAGGACCGAAACAGGGGAGAGCTCTATGGCTACACCTTC | CASSQDRNRGELYGYTF
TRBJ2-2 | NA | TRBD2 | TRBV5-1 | TGCGCCAGCAGCGCTACTAGCGGAGGAGGGACCGGGGAGCTGTTTTTT | CASSATSGGGTGELFF
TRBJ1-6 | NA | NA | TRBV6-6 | TGTGCCAGCAGTTACAGGAGCTCCTATAATTCACCCCTCCACTTT | CASSYRSSYNSPLHF
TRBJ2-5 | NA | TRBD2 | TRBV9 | TGTGCCAGCAGCGTAGGAGGTCGGGAGGGATCTCAAGAGACCCAGTACTTC | CASSVGGREGSQETQYF
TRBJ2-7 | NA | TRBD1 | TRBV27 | TGTGCCAGCAGTCCCGGGGCAGGGGGCGGGAACGAGCAGTACTTC | CASSPGAGGGNEQYF
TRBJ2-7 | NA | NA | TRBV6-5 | TGTGCCAGCAGGGAGGACTGGATCTCCTACGAGCAGTACTTC | CASREDWISYEQYF
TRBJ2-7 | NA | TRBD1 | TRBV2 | TGTGCCAGCTGGGGACAGGGGGCTTACGAGCAGTACTTC | CASWGQGAYEQYF
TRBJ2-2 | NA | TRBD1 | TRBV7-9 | TGTGCCAGCAGCCAACAGGGGGTCAGTTCCACCGGGGAGCTGTTTTTT | CASSQQGVSSTGELFF
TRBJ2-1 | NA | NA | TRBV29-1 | TGCAGCGTGGGACATACCCATGAGCAGTTCTTC | CSVGHTHEQFF
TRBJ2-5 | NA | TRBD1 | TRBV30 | TGTGCCTGGAGTAGGAATGTAATAGGGACAGGCATTATTAAGACCCAGTACTTC | CAWSRNVIGTGIIKTQYF
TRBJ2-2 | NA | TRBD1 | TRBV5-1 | TGCGCCAGCAGCTCGTTTGACAGGGGGGGCACCGGGGAGCTGTTTTTT | CASSSFDRGGTGELFF
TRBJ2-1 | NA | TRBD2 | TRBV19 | TGTGCCAGTAGTAAAGGGACTAGTATCTCTGTCCCCAATGAGCAGTTCTTC | CASSKGTSISVPNEQFF
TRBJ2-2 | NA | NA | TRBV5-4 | TGTGCCAGCAGCTTCTCTAGGGGAAGAACCGGGGAGCTGTTTTTT | CASSFSRGRTGELFF
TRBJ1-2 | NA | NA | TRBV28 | TGTGCCAGCAGTTTCGGTTGGGGCTACACCTTC | CASSFGWGYTF
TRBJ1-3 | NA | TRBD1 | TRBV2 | TGTGCCAGCAGGAAAGACAGGGGGCGCGAGCCTGGAAACACCATATATTTT | CASRKDRGREPGNTIYF
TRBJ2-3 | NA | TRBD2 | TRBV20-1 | TGCAGTGCTAGTCCTAGCGGGAGAATAGATACGCAGTATTTT | CSASPSGRIDTQYF
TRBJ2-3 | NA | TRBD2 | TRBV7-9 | TGTGCCAGCAGCTCGGGGCGAGGGGGACTAGCGGGAACGGATACGCAGTATTTT | CASSSGRGGLAGTDTQYF
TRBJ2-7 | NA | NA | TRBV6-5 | TGTGCCAGCAGTTCAGGGGAAAAACGTTCCTACGAGCAGTACTTC | CASSSGEKRSYEQYF
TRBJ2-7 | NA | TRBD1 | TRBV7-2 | TGTGCCAGCAGCTCAACGACAGGGGGCATTAGCGAGCAGTACTTC | CASSSTTGGISEQYF
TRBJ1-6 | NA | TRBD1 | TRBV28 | TGTGCCAGCAGCAAACCGGGACAGAATAATTCACCCCTCCACTTT | CASSKPGQNNSPLHF
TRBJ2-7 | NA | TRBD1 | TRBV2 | TGTGCCAGCAGCCTAGACAGGGTTGAAGAGCAGTACTTC | CASSLDRVEEQYF
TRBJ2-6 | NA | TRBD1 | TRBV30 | TGTGCCTGGGGGACAGGGGACCACTCTGGGGCCAACGTCCTGACTTTC | CAWGTGDHSGANVLTF
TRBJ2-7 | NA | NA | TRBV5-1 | TGCGCCAGCAGGTCCGGGACTGGGTATTTGCAGCAGTACTTC | CASRSGTGYLQQYF
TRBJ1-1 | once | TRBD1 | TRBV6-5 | TGTGCCAGCAGTTCAACTTCAGGGGGACGGACTGAAGCTTTCTTT | CASSSTSGGRTEAFF
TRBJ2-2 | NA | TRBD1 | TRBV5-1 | TGCGCCAGCAGTCGGGACAGGGCGGCCGGGGAGCTGTTTTTT | CASSRDRAAGELFF
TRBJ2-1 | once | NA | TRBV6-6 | TGTGCCAGCAGCCCCGGGTACAATGAGCAGTTCTTC | CASSPGYNEQFF
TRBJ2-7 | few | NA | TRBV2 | TGTGCCAGCAGGGGGGCGTGGGAGTACTTC | CASRGAWEYF
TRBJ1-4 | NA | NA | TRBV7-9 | TGTGCCAGCAGCCCACACACCACTAATGAAAAACTGTTTTTT | CASSPHTTNEKLFF
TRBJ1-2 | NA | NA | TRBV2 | TGTGCCAGCAGTGTCGGGGAGGGGTATGGCTACACCTTC | CASSVGEGYGYTF
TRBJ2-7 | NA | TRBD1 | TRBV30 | TGTGCCTGGAGGGGACAGGGGGGCCACGAGCAGTACTTC | CAWRGQGGHEQYF
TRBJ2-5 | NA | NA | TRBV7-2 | TGTGCCAGCAGCGTCCGACTAGGACCAGAGACCCAGTACTTC | CASSVRLGPETQYF
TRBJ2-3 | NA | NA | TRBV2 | TGTGCCAGCAGTGATAGTTGGTCTAGCACAGATACGCAGTATTTT | CASSDSWSSTDTQYF
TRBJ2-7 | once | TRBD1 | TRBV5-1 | TGCGCCAGCAGACCTGGGACAGGTTACGAGCAGTACTTC | CASRPGTGYEQYF
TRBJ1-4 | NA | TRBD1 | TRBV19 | TGTGCCAGTAGCGACAGGGTTTCTCTCGGACTGTTTTTT | CASSDRVSLGLFF
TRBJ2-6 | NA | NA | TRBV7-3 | TGTGCCAGCAGCCCTAGCCCACTAGGAAAGGGCGGGGCCAACGTCCTGACTTTC | CASSPSPLGKGGANVLTF
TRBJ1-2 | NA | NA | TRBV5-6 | TGTGCCAGCAGCACCAAACAGGGCGGCTATGGCTACACCTTC | CASSTKQGGYGYTF
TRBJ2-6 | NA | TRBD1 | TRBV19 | TGTGCCAGTAGTAGATCCGGGACAGGGACACTAGTCTCTGGGGCCAACGTCCTGACTTTC | CASSRSGTGTLVSGANVLTF
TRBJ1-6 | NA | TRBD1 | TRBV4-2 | TGTGCCAGCAGACGACAGGGGGCCGAATTCTCACCCCTCCACTTT | CASRRQGAEFSPLHF
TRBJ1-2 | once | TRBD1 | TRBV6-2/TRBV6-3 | TGTGCCAGCAGTTACGACGGACAGGGCAACTATGGCTACACCTTC | CASSYDGQGNYGYTF
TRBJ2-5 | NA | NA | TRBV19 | TGTGCCAGTAGTATGAAGGGACTGACAGCGCAAGCGAGGGAGACCCAGTACTTC | CASSMKGLTAQARETQYF
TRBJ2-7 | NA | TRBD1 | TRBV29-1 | TGCAGCGTTGAAAGAACAGGGGAGTACGAGCAGTACTTC | CSVERTGEYEQYF
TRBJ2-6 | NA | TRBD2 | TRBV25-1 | TGTGCCAGCAGTGAATGGGAGGGGCTCTTGGCTGGGGCCAACGTCCTGACTTTC | CASSEWEGLLAGANVLTF
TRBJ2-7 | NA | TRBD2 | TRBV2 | TGTGCCAGCACCAGTAGCGGGAGGTTAGGCGAGCAGTACTTC | CASTSSGRLGEQYF
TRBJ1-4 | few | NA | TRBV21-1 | TGTGCCAGCAGCAGCAGGGGTCATGGAGCAACTAATGAAAAACTGTTTTTT | CASSSRGHGATNEKLFF
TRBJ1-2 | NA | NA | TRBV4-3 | TGCGCCAGCAGCCAAGTTCAGGGGAGGGGGGATGGCTACACCTTC | CASSQVQGRGDGYTF
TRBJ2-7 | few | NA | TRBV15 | TGTGCCACCAGCGGTCTCGCCGAGCGGCGCCACGAGCAGTACTTC | CATSGLAERRHEQYF
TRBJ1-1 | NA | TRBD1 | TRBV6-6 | TGTGCCAGCAGTTACCCTACAGGGGGCTGGACTGAAGCTTTCTTT | CASSYPTGGWTEAFF
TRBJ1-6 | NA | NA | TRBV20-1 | TGCAGTGCTAGTAACGGGGTCCTAGGATCACCCCTCCACTTT | CSASNGVLGSPLHF
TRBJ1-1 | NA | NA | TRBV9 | TGTGCCAGCAGCGTAGTACATCCAGCGTATTATAACACTGAAGCTTTCTTT | CASSVVHPAYYNTEAFF